The clone carrying this TCR beta chain has only a few counts. Its antigen is unknown. The data were obtained in a study of T-cell memory formation after mild COVID-19. At the level of the study: There were largely donor-specific TCR clusters. Findings and limits, study-wide: Among clones peaking at day 37 in the second wave, SARS-CoV-2 specificity remained unconfirmed.

Germline V gene sequence: CDR1 DFQATT, CDR2 SNEGSKA (reference sequence). V shed 7 bases and J 9 bases; nucleotides not matched to a gene: 10. The CDR3 length is 13 residues. Researchers used 5'RACE with constant-segment primers to make TCR alpha and TCR beta cDNA libraries that carry sample barcodes and UMIs. Via MiXCR, TCRdb re-called the 5' RACE reads, giving one row per CDR3 protein. The profile shows under 400,000 distinct CDR3 sequences, 20% to 25% of them singletons. The TCR originated in an adult woman who had mild COVID-19 (a few samples of this study predate the infection). Cell type and time point are not known. Source material: PBMCs or a T cell subset sorted from them (not recorded which). The V call is TRBV20-1, the J call TRBJ2-1; 9 bases fit TRBD1. The CDR3 region is CSVEQGAEAEQFF. The CDR3 DNA reads as TGCAGTGTCGAACAGGGGGCGGAGGCTGAGCAGTTCTTC.